Shown below are 20 T cell receptor beta chains from a single sample sequenced in a study of T cells in Graves' hyperthyroidism and ophthalmopathy. Regions amplified from RNA transcripts were the TCR beta CDR3 regions. RT-PCR in the first round (using the HTBI primer set) targeted the TCR CDR3. MiXCR, applied by TCRdb to the multiplex PCR reads, yields one record per CDR3 protein. The sample has 310,000 or so distinct CDR3 sequences; over 15% are singletons. Input material: blood. Receptor source: a woman aged 55-75 years with Graves' ophthalmopathy.

This clonotype was observed many times. This sequence joins TRBV18 and TRBJ1-2, with 7 bases aligning to TRBD1. The CDR3 contains 14 residues. The V gene end was trimmed by 5 bases and the J gene end by 0 bases; junction bases not matched to a gene: 3. The germline gives CDR1 KGHSH, CDR2 LQKENI. CDR3 coding DNA: TGTGCCAGCTCAATAGGGACAGCTAACTATGGCTACACCTTC. Encoded protein: CASSIGTANYGYTF.

This clonotype was observed many times. The chain employs TRBV24-1 and TRBJ2-1, with a weak D call TRBD2 (5 bases). CDR1 KGHDR and CDR2 SFDVKD come from the germline V gene. CDR3 length equals 20 residues. Between the trimmed V and J ends, which lost 5 bases and 0 bases, there was a span of 25 bases. The CDR3 nucleotides read TGTGCCACCAGTGGTTCCAATCCCCTCTTGGCCGGGGTCTCCTACAATGAGCAGTTCTTC. Translating gives CATSGSNPLLAGVSYNEQFF.

V usage is TRBV12-3 or TRBV12-4 and J usage is TRBJ2-3, with 7 bases identical to TRBD2. The V gene end was trimmed by 4 bases and the J gene end by 2 bases; junction bases not matched to a gene: 9. The CDR3 runs 16 residues. The CDR3 spells CASSSGTTRYTDTQYF. Written as DNA, the CDR3 is TGTGCCAGCAGTTCTGGGACTACCCGCTACACAGATACGCAGTATTTT.

The chain uses TRBV28 and TRBJ1-4; TRBD1 might be the D (5 bases). Germline V gene lookup returns CDR1 MDHEN and CDR2 SYDVKM. With 5 bases removed from V and 1 base from J, the gap between germline ends came to 11 bases. This CDR3 spans 15 amino acids. The CDR3 reads CASSLLQETNEKLFF. The CDR3 DNA reads TGTGCCAGCAGTCTCCTACAGGAAACTAATGAAAAACTGTTTTTT.

This clonotype was found many times. V is TRBV3-1 and J is TRBJ2-7; D call uncertain. The CDR3 loop spans 13 amino acids. Between the trimmed V and J ends, which lost 4 bases and 1 base, there was a span of 8 bases. Germline CDR1 is LGHDT and CDR2 is YNNKEL (reference sequence). The CDR3 bases are TGTGCCAGCAGCCGAGGTCTTTCCTACGAGCAGTACTTC. Translating it yields CASSRGLSYEQYF.

This clonotype was found many times. V and J are TRBV12-3 or TRBV12-4 and TRBJ2-7; no firm D call. This CDR3 spans 14 amino acids. Trimming removed 7 bases at V and 0 bases at J, with 13 bases between. The CDR3 region has the DNA TGTGCCAGCAAGTTAAACACTTACTCCTACGAGCAGTACTTC. Translation gives CASKLNTYSYEQYF.

There are a few counts of this clonotype. The V call is TRBV5-1, the J call TRBJ2-1, with a weak D call TRBD2 (5 bases). This CDR3 is built from 17 residues. V gave up 0 bases and J gave up 3 bases, with 16 bases separating them. Germline V gives CDR1 SGHRS, CDR2 YFSETQ. CDR3 protein: CASSLAGNSLYYNEQFF. As DNA, the CDR3 is TGCGCCAGCAGCTTGGCCGGGAACAGCCTCTACTACAATGAGCAGTTCTTC.

This clonotype was detected a few times. This chain joins TRBV15 and TRBJ2-5; no reliable D call. V was shortened by 0 bases and J by 5 bases, with 7 bases between the two germline ends. The CDR3 length is 13 residues. The germline gives CDR1 LNHNV, CDR2 YYDKDF (reference sequence). The CDR3 spells CATSREVGETQYF. The CDR3 bases are TGTGCCACCAGCAGAGAGGTGGGGGAGACCCAGTACTTC.

This clonotype was counted a few times. J is TRBJ2-1 and V is TRBV5-1; D is unresolved. CDR3 length equals 16 residues. The germline V gene has CDR1 SGHRS and CDR2 YFSETQ. Trimming stripped 4 bases from V and 2 bases from J, with 16 bases between. As DNA, the CDR3 is TGCGCCAGCAGCCGAGAACCAGGCAGACCCTACAATGAGCAGTTCTTC. It specifies CASSREPGRPYNEQFF. The entire variable domain, with the rest obtained from reference TRBV5-1 and TRBJ2-1, is as follows: KAGVTQTPRYLIKTRGQQVTLSCSPISGHRSVSWYQQTPGQGLQFLFEYFSETQRNKGNFPGRFSGRQFSNSRSEMNVSTLELGDSALYLCASSREPGRPYNEQFFGPGTRLTVL.

The CDR3 region is CASSPNGADTQYF. For the CDR3, the DNA is TGTGCCAGTAGCCCTAATGGGGCAGATACGCAGTATTTT. The V gene is TRBV19, the J gene TRBJ2-3, with D uncertain. V was trimmed by 6 bases and J by 4 bases, leaving 11 bases between them. CDR3 length: 13 residues. Germline loops: CDR1 LNHDA, CDR2 SQIVND (reference sequence).

This clonotype was counted at least ten times. This rearrangement joins TRBV5-1 to TRBJ1-5, with D uncertain. V was clipped by 4 bases and J by 3 bases, with 11 bases between them. The CDR3 extends over 14 amino acids. Germline CDR1 SGHRS, CDR2 YFSETQ. Here the CDR3 reads CASSPSGHNQPQHF. The DNA for the CDR3 is TGCGCCAGCAGCCCGTCCGGGCACAATCAGCCCCAGCATTTT.

This clonotype has only one observation. CDR3: CASSLDRRWETQYF. CDR3 DNA sequence: TGTGCCAGCAGTTTGGACAGGAGGTGGGAGACCCAGTACTTC. The genes are TRBV6-9 and TRBJ2-5, with TRBD1 matching 7 bases. The CDR3 extends over 14 amino acids. Per the germline V gene, CDR1 is MNHGY and CDR2 is SVAAGI. The J segment lost 5 bases and the V segment lost 4 bases, leaving 7 bases of the junction unmatched.

Only a few counts were recorded for this clonotype. In DNA, the CDR3 is TGTGCCAGCAGTGGCCGGGACAGGGCTAACAATGAGCAGTTCTTC. This sequence encodes CASSGRDRANNEQFF. This sequence joins TRBV6-1 and TRBJ2-1; 9 bases are a match to TRBD1. V lost 4 bases and J lost 5; bases outside the gene matches: 6. CDR1 and CDR2 from the germline V gene are MNHNS and SASEGT. The CDR3 sequence is 15 residues long.

This clonotype was observed a handful of times. The chain combines TRBV6-1 with TRBJ1-6; maybe TRBD1 (5 bases). The CDR3 spans 17 residues. CDR1 and CDR2 from the germline V gene are MNHNS and SASEGT. Deletions cut 6 bases from V and 6 bases from J, with 21 bases between. The CDR3 reads CASRPGLGAGSNSPLHF. DNA of the CDR3: TGTGCCAGCAGGCCGGGTCTCGGGGCAGGTAGTAATTCACCCCTCCACTTT.

This clonotype occurred a few times. Relative to the germline gene, one junction end is altered; a read error may explain this. This chain uses TRBV3-1 with TRBJ1-3; D unresolved. The CDR3 has 16 residues. Germline lookup yields CDR1 LGHDT and CDR2 YNNKEL (reference sequence). Here the CDR3 reads CASTDRLLGYGNTIYF. In DNA, the CDR3 is TGCGCCAGCACCGATAGGTTGCTTGGTTATGGAAACACCATATATTTT.

This clonotype was counted at least ten times. The gene calls are TRBV12-3 or TRBV12-4 and TRBJ2-3, with 9 bases identical to TRBD1. The V and J ends lost 5 bases and 1 base, in that order; junction bases with no gene match: 7. The CDR3 runs 16 residues. In DNA form, the CDR3 reads TGTGCCAGCAGTCGCCGTCGGGACAGGGGCACAGATACGCAGTATTTT. This sequence encodes CASSRRRDRGTDTQYF.

In its sample, this clonotype was seen many times. The J gene is TRBJ1-2, the V gene TRBV5-1, with D possibly TRBD1 on 6 matching bases. Trimming shortened V by 6 bases and J by 0 bases, and 15 bases separated the two germline ends. This CDR3 has 15 residues. CDR1 is SGHRS, CDR2 YFSETQ, per germline. Here the CDR3 reads CASTRTDLSNYGYTF. As DNA, the CDR3 is TGCGCCAGCACCAGGACAGACTTGTCTAACTATGGCTACACCTTC.

The V call is TRBV19, the J call TRBJ1-2; D is ambiguous. The CDR3 runs 15 residues. V was trimmed by 4 bases and J by 4 bases, leaving 16 bases between them. Germline CDR1 LNHDA, CDR2 SQIVND (reference sequence). The CDR3 DNA follows: TGTGCCAGTAGTACCACCCGACGGGGAGGCTATGGCTACACCTTC. Its translation: CASSTTRRGGYGYTF.

The J gene is TRBJ2-3, the V gene TRBV4-2, with D tentatively TRBD1 (5 bases). Trimming shortened V by 0 bases and J by 4 bases, and 14 bases separated the two germline ends. Germline assignment: CDR1 LGHNA and CDR2 YNFKEQ. This CDR3 has 16 amino acids. This CDR3 reads CASSQESVGAADTQYF. CDR3 DNA: TGTGCCAGCAGCCAAGAGAGCGTTGGGGCCGCAGATACGCAGTATTTT.

This clonotype has a single count. The chain employs TRBV6-2 or TRBV6-3 and TRBJ2-1; D is tentatively TRBD1 or TRBD2 (5 bases each). The germline gives CDR1 MNHEY, CDR2 SVGEGT. V was trimmed by 9 bases and J by 9 bases, leaving 18 bases between them. The CDR3 extends over 13 amino acids. CDR3 coding DNA: TGTGCCAGAACCTCAACTAGGGGCGTTGAGCAGTTCTTC. It yields the protein CARTSTRGVEQFF.